The next 26 T cell receptor beta chains were all read from a single sample in a study of CD8 T cells in ankylosing spondylitis. Study outcomes and limitations: A TCR beta motif of several highly homologous variants appeared characteristic of ankylosing spondylitis blood.

TCRdb analysed the 5' RACE reads with MiXCR anew, one entry per CDR3 protein. The sample consists of 750,000 to 850,000 distinct CDR3 sequences, about 10% of them appearing once. No antigen has been assigned to these receptors. Sequencing used blood, either unsorted or a sorted T cell fraction (not recorded which). The source of these receptors is a male donor with ankylosing spondylitis.

The chain carries TRBV11-2 and TRBJ2-6; D remains unclear. V was trimmed by 3 bases and J by 1 base, leaving 16 bases between them. This CDR3 is built from 18 residues. Germline lookup yields CDR1 SGHAT and CDR2 FQNNGV. The CDR3 is CASSLDPFWGSGANVLTF. In nucleotides, the CDR3 is TGTGCCAGCAGCTTGGACCCATTTTGGGGATCTGGGGCCAACGTCCTGACTTTC.

This clonotype has only a few counts. J is TRBJ2-1 and V is TRBV20-1; tentative D call: TRBD2 (6 bases). The germline V gene has CDR1 DFQATT and CDR2 SNEGSKA (reference sequence). The CDR3 totals 14 residues. V was cut by 2 bases and J by 8 bases, with 16 bases left in between. The CDR3 DNA reads TGCAGTGCTAGATCTCGGACGGGAGAGGATGAGCAGTTCTTC. This encodes CSARSRTGEDEQFF.

V is TRBV5-4 and J is TRBJ2-1; 12 bases agree with TRBD1. The CDR3 loop spans 16 amino acids. CDR1 is SGHNT and CDR2 is YYREEE in the germline V gene (reference sequence). Trimming took 5 bases from V and 6 from J; bases not matched to a gene: 9. CDR3 in amino acids: CASRLAGQGASNEQFF. The DNA of the CDR3 is TGTGCCAGCAGGCTTGCGGGACAGGGGGCTAGCAATGAGCAGTTCTTC.

This clonotype was seen many times. The chain combines TRBV15 with TRBJ1-3; tentatively, D is TRBD1 (5 bases). The CDR3 runs 16 residues. The germline CDR1 and CDR2 sequences are LNHNV and YYDKDF (reference sequence). Trimming took 0 bases from V and 0 from J, leaving 9 bases between them. CDR3 bases: TGTGCCACCAGCAGAGATCCAGGGAACTCTGGAAACACCATATATTTT. This sequence encodes CATSRDPGNSGNTIYF.

This clonotype was found many times. This sequence joins TRBV29-1 and TRBJ2-7; D is undetermined. CDR1 is SQVTM and CDR2 is ANQGSEA in the germline V gene. The length of the CDR3 is 14 residues. V gave up 4 bases and J gave up 2 bases, with 15 bases separating them. CDR3 sequence (DNA): TGCAGCGTTGCCTGGGCGTCAGTACCCTACGAGCAGTACTTC. Translation gives CSVAWASVPYEQYF.

CDR3 sequence reads: CASSVRTGVYEQFF. CDR3 nucleotide sequence: TGTGCCAGCAGCGTCCGGACAGGGGTTTATGAGCAGTTCTTC. This chain joins TRBV21-1 and TRBJ2-1; the table assigns TRBD1, which was not confirmed against the DNA. TRBV21-1 is noted as a pseudogene. The CDR3 contains 14 residues.

This clonotype came up a few times. The V call is TRBV6-1, the J call TRBJ2-5; possible D gene TRBD1, 6 bases. The CDR3 is 14 amino acids. V shed 5 bases and J shed 0 bases, with 10 bases lying between them. The V gene's germline CDR1 is MNHNS and CDR2 SASEGT. This CDR3 reads CASSPGGYQETQYF. The CDR3 DNA reads TGTGCCAGCAGTCCTGGGGGCTACCAAGAGACCCAGTACTTC.

V usage is TRBV24-1 and J usage is TRBJ2-2; D is tentatively TRBD1 or TRBD2 (5 bases each). Germline V CDR1 and CDR2: KGHDR, SFDVKD. V was clipped by 4 bases and J by 1 base, with 9 bases between them. The CDR3 loop spans 15 amino acids. The CDR3 nucleotides read TGTGCCACCAGTGAAACGGGACGGAACACCGGGGAGCTGTTTTTT. Translation gives CATSETGRNTGELFF.

The chain employs TRBV5-6 and TRBJ1-2, with 7 positions matching TRBD1. The germline V gene has CDR1 SGHDT and CDR2 YYEEEE. The trim removed 6 bases at V and 7 bases at J, leaving 12 bases unmatched. This CDR3 is built from 14 residues. The CDR3 DNA is TGTGCCAGCAAGTGGAGGGACAGACAGGTTGGCTACACCTTC. It codes for CASKWRDRQVGYTF.

The chain recombines TRBV24-1 with TRBJ2-4; 9 positions match TRBD1. The CDR3 has 14 amino acids. Germline V gene lookup returns CDR1 KGHDR and CDR2 SFDVKD. After removal of 4 bases from V and 4 bases from J, the junction contained 1 base not matched to a gene. CDR3 residues: CATSEGTGKNIQYF. DNA for the CDR3: TGTGCCACCAGTGAGGGGACAGGGAAAAACATTCAGTACTTC.

The V and J genes are TRBV20-1 and TRBJ2-7; D is ambiguous. The CDR3 is 12 amino acids. The germline V gene encodes CDR1 DFQATT and CDR2 SNEGSKA (reference sequence). V shed 6 bases and J shed 4 bases, with 13 bases lying between them. Here the CDR3 DNA reads TGCAGTGCCCAGAACACAGCATACGAGCAGTACTTC. Protein sequence: CSAQNTAYEQYF.

This clonotype was counted only a few times. The chain has TRBV7-2 and TRBJ1-2; 7 positions agree with TRBD1. V lost 5 bases, J lost 8 bases, and 8 bases stayed unmatched. The CDR3 has 13 amino acids. Germline CDR1 and CDR2: SGHTA and FQGNSA. CDR3 region: CASSPGGRGGYTF. The DNA for the CDR3 is TGTGCCAGCAGCCCAGGGGGGAGGGGAGGCTACACCTTC. Using reference TRBV7-2 and TRBJ1-2 for the parts outside the CDR3, the full variable domain is GAGVSQSPSNKVTEKGKDVELRCDPISGHTALYWYRQSLGQGLEFLIYFQGNSAPDKSGLPSDRFSAERTGGSVSTLTIQRTQQEDSAVYLCASSPGGRGGYTFGSGTRLTVV.

The J gene is TRBJ2-4, the V gene TRBV18, with D perhaps TRBD1 or TRBD2 (5 bases each). The germline gives CDR1 KGHSH, CDR2 LQKENI. The CDR3 spans 15 residues. V lost 2 bases and J 7 bases, leaving 15 bases between the germline ends. The CDR3 region is CASSPYGGMGNIQYF. The CDR3 DNA is TGTGCCAGCTCACCATATGGGGGAATGGGGAACATTCAGTACTTC.

Ten or more counts support this clonotype. J is TRBJ1-1 and V is TRBV6-5; D is uncertain. Looked up from germline, CDR1 is MNHEY and CDR2 is SVGAGI. CDR3 length: 15 residues. The V gene lost 2 bases and the J gene lost 4 bases, with 14 bases spanning the gap. The CDR3 region has the DNA TGTGCCAGCAGTTACGACCGACGATTGGGCACTGAAGCTTTCTTT. Translation: CASSYDRRLGTEAFF.

This rearrangement joins TRBV20-1 to TRBJ1-1, with D tentatively TRBD1 (6 bases). Trimming took 6 bases from V and 3 from J, leaving 11 bases between them. The CDR3 is made up of 12 amino acids. From germline, CDR1 is DFQATT and CDR2 SNEGSKA (reference sequence). CDR3 protein: CSARWGHTEAFF. The CDR3 bases are TGCAGTGCCAGGTGGGGGCACACTGAAGCTTTCTTT.

The chain joins TRBV7-9 to TRBJ2-7; 8 bases line up with TRBD2. The germline CDR1 and CDR2 sequences are SEHNR and FQNEAQ (reference sequence). The ends lost 5 bases at V and 6 bases at J; junction bases unmatched: 9. CDR3 length: 14 residues. The CDR3 loop is CASSVRGSGGEQYF. DNA for the CDR3: TGTGCCAGCAGCGTCCGTGGGAGCGGGGGCGAGCAGTACTTC. The full variable domain, completed using reference TRBV7-9 and TRBJ2-7, is DTGVSQNPRHKITKRGQNVTFRCDPISEHNRLYWYRQTLGQGPEFLTYFQNEAQLEKSRLLSDRFSAERPKGSFSTLEIQRTEQGDSAMYLCASSVRGSGGEQYFGPGTRLTVT.

This clonotype showed up just a few times. The chain links TRBV6-1 to TRBJ1-1; a possible D gene is TRBD1 (6 bases). Germline V lookup: CDR1 MNHNS, CDR2 SASEGT. Trimming took off 6 bases at V and 4 bases at J, with 15 bases between the two ends. CDR3 length equals 14 residues. As DNA, the CDR3 is TGTGCCAGCAGGCCCCGAGGACAGCCCACTGAAGCTTTCTTT. Amino acid sequence: CASRPRGQPTEAFF.

This clonotype was counted a few times. The chain is built from TRBV28 and TRBJ1-1; D remains unclear. Germline-derived CDR1 and CDR2 are MDHEN and SYDVKM. The CDR3 sequence is 12 residues long. Trimming shortened V by 8 bases and J by 5 bases, and 12 bases separated the two germline ends. The CDR3 loop reads CASRTGGTEAFF. The CDR3 DNA follows: TGTGCCAGCCGGACGGGAGGGACTGAAGCTTTCTTT.

This clonotype was counted only a few times. The V and J genes are TRBV5-1 and TRBJ1-1; D perhaps matches TRBD1 (5 bases). The length of the CDR3 is 15 residues. CDR1 SGHRS and CDR2 YFSETQ come from the germline V gene. Deletions cut 0 bases from V and 2 bases from J, with 11 bases between. The CDR3 sequence is CASSLEGNANTEAFF. CDR3 nucleotide sequence: TGCGCCAGCAGCTTGGAGGGGAACGCCAACACTGAAGCTTTCTTT.

This clonotype occurred a few times. The chain carries TRBV5-1 and TRBJ2-5; 10 positions match TRBD2. CDR3 size: 15 residues. Germline lookup yields CDR1 SGHRS and CDR2 YFSETQ. V was clipped by 0 bases and J by 7 bases; unmatched bases: 6. DNA of the CDR3: TGCGCCAGCAGCTTGGCCGGAGCGGGAGGGGTGACCCAGTACTTC. This sequence encodes CASSLAGAGGVTQYF.

This sequence joins TRBV20-1 and TRBJ2-3; D ambiguous. With 3 bases removed from V and 0 bases from J, the gap between germline ends came to 19 bases. Germline CDR1 is DFQATT and CDR2 is SNEGSKA (reference sequence). The CDR3 totals 17 residues. CDR3 residues: CSASPAGYRASTDTQYF. The CDR3 DNA is TGCAGTGCTAGCCCCGCCGGCTACCGTGCAAGCACAGATACGCAGTATTTT.

This clonotype was counted ten times or more. This chain joins TRBV29-1 and TRBJ1-2; the D gene is possibly TRBD1 (6 bases). Germline assignment: CDR1 SQVTM and CDR2 ANQGSEA. The CDR3 loop spans 14 amino acids. The ends were cut back, 0 bases at V and 4 bases at J, with 12 bases in the middle. For the CDR3, the DNA is TGCAGCGTTGAAGACAGGACACAGGGCTATGGCTACACCTTC. Its translation: CSVEDRTQGYGYTF.

The chain is built from TRBV5-1 and TRBJ1-1; tentatively, D is TRBD1 (5 bases). The CDR3 is 15 residues long. V was clipped by 5 bases and J by 3 bases, with 17 bases between them. The germline CDR1 and CDR2 sequences are SGHRS and YFSETQ. The CDR3 sequence: CASRLSRGDYTEAFF. DNA of the CDR3: TGCGCCAGCAGACTTTCCCGGGGGGACTACACTGAAGCTTTCTTT.

This clonotype was detected only a few times. V and J are TRBV6-1 and TRBJ1-1, with 7 positions matching TRBD1. V shed 7 bases, J shed 5 bases, and the junction held 13 bases outside the gene matches. Germline V gene lookup returns CDR1 MNHNS and CDR2 SASEGT. This CDR3 is built from 15 residues. CDR3 DNA: TGTGCCAGCAACCCCTGGGCGGAGGGGGCGACTGAAGCTTTCTTT. It translates to CASNPWAEGATEAFF.

In its sample, this clonotype was seen a few times. This rearrangement joins TRBV18 to TRBJ1-4; a weak D match, TRBD1 (6 bases). The CDR3 consists of 17 residues. V lost 1 base to trimming and J lost 0 bases, with 12 bases between them. CDR1 and CDR2 from the germline V gene are KGHSH and LQKENI. CDR3: CASSPQGGFATNEKLFF. The CDR3 DNA sequence: TGTGCCAGCTCACCACAAGGGGGTTTCGCAACTAATGAAAAACTGTTTTTT.

This clonotype has just a few counts. The rearrangement joins TRBV12-3 or TRBV12-4 to TRBJ1-6, with D perhaps TRBD1 (5 bases). CDR3 size: 16 residues. V shed 1 base and J shed 6 bases, with 13 bases lying between them. This CDR3 is CASSLGGHRFNSPLHF. The CDR3 DNA follows: TGTGCCAGCAGTTTAGGAGGACACCGTTTTAATTCACCCCTCCACTTT.